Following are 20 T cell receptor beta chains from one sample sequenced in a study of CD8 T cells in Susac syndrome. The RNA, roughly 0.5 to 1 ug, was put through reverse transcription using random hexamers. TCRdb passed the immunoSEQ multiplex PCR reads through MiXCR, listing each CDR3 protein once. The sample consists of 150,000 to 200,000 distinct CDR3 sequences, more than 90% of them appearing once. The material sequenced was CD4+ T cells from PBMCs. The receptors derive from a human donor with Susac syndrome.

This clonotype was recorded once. The CDR3 nucleotides are TGTGCCAGCAGAAGATATGGGACAGCCAATGAAGCTTTCTTT. Protein: CASRRYGTANEAFF. The rearrangement uses TRBV6-2 or TRBV6-3 and TRBJ1-1; 7 bases agree with TRBD1. CDR1 MNHEY and CDR2 SVGEGT come from the germline V gene. The CDR3 runs to 14 residues. V shed 6 bases and J 7 bases; nucleotides not matched to a gene: 11.

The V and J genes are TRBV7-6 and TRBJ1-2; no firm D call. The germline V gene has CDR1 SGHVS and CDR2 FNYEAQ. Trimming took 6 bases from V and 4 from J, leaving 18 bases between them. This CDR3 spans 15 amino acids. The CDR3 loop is CASSPNAALPYGYTF. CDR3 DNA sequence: TGTGCCAGCAGTCCTAATGCGGCACTACCCTATGGCTACACCTTC.

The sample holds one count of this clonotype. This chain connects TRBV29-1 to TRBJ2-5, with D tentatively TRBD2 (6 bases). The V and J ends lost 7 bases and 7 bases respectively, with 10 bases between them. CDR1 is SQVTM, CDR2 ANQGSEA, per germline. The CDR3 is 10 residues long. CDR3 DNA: TGCAGCGCTCATAGCGGGACCCAGTACTTC. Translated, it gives CSAHSGTQYF.

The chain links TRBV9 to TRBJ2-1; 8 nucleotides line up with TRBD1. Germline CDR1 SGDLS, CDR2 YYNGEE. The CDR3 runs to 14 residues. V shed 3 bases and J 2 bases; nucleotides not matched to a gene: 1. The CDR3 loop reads CASSETGAYNEQFF. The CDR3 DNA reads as TGTGCCAGCAGCGAGACAGGGGCCTACAATGAGCAGTTCTTC.

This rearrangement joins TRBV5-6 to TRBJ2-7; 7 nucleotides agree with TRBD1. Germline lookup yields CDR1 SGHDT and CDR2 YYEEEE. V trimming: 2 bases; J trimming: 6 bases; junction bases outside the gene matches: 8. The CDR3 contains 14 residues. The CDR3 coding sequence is TGTGCCAGCAGCTTTGGGACAGCTTTTGGCGAGCAGTACTTC. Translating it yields CASSFGTAFGEQYF.

The CDR3 DNA sequence: TGTGCCAGCAGCTTACTTCATGGGTCTGGGGGAGGGCTCGACGAGCAGTACTTC. Translated: CASSLLHGSGGGLDEQYF. This chain links TRBV11-2 with TRBJ2-7; 7 nucleotides agree with TRBD2. Germline V lookup: CDR1 SGHAT, CDR2 FQNNGV. This CDR3 is built from 18 residues. The V gene end was trimmed by 2 bases and the J gene end by 5 bases; junction bases not matched to a gene: 18.

CDR3 in DNA: TGCAGTGCTGAGACAGGGGGTACGTACGAGCAGTACTTC. It is translated as CSAETGGTYEQYF. The chain uses TRBV20-1 and TRBJ2-7; 9 positions match TRBD1. The germline CDR1 and CDR2 sequences are DFQATT and SNEGSKA (reference sequence). The length of the CDR3 is 13 residues. J lost 4 bases, V lost 5 bases, and 6 bases had no gene match.

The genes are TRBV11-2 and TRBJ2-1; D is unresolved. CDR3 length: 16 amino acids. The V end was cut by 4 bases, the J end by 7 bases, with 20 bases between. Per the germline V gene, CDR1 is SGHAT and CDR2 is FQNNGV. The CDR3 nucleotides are TGTGCCAGCAGCTATAGGGTAGGCGCAGCTGAGAATGAGCAGTTCTTC. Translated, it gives CASSYRVGAAENEQFF.

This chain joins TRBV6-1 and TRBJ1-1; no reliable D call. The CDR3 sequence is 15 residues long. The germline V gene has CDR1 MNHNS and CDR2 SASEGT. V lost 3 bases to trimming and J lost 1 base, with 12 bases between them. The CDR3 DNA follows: TGTGCCAGCAGTGAGCGAGGACGTCCGAACACTGAAGCTTTCTTT. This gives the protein CASSERGRPNTEAFF.

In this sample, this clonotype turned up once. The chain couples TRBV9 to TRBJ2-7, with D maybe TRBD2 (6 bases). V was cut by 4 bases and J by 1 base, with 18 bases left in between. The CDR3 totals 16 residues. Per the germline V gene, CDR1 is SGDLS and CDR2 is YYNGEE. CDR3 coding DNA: TGTGCCAGCAGCTCCAGGGACTGGGGGACGTCCTACGAGCAGTACTTC. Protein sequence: CASSSRDWGTSYEQYF.

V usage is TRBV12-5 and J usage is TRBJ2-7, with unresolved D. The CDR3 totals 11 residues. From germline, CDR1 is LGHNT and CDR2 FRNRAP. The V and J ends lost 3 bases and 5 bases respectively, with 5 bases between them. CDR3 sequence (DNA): TGTGCTAGTGGTTTTGGGGACGAGCAGTACTTC. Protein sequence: CASGFGDEQYF.

CDR3 region: CASTNSDTGELFF. Here the CDR3 DNA reads TGTGCCAGTACGAACAGCGACACCGGGGAGCTGTTTTTT. The V call is TRBV19, the J call TRBJ2-2, with D unclear. CDR3 length: 13 amino acids. Germline V lookup: CDR1 LNHDA, CDR2 SQIVND (reference sequence). The germline V and J ends were trimmed by 7 bases and 3 bases, with 9 bases remaining between them. Using reference TRBV19 and TRBJ2-2 for the parts outside the CDR3, the full variable domain is DGGITQSPKYLFRKEGQNVTLSCEQNLNHDAMYWYRQDPGQGLRLIYYSQIVNDFQKGDIAEGYSVSREKKESFPLTVTSAQKNPTAFYLCASTNSDTGELFFGEGSRLTVL.

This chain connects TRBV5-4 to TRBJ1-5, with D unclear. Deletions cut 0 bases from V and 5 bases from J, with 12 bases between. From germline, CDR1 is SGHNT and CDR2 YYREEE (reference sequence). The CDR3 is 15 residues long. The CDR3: CASSLAADRDQPQHF. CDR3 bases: TGTGCCAGCAGCTTGGCGGCAGATCGAGATCAGCCCCAGCATTTT.

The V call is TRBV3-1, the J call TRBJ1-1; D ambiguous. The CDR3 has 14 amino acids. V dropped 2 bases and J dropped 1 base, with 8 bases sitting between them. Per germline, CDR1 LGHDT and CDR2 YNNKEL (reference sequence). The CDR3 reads CASSQSPTNTEAFF. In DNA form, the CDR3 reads TGTGCCAGCAGCCAAAGTCCTACGAACACTGAAGCTTTCTTT. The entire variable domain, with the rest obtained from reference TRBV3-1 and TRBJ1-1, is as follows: DTAVSQTPKYLVTQMGNDKSIKCEQNLGHDTMYWYKQDSKKFLKIMFSYNNKELIINETVPNRFSPKSPDKAHLNLHINSLELGDSAVYFCASSQSPTNTEAFFGQGTRLTVV.

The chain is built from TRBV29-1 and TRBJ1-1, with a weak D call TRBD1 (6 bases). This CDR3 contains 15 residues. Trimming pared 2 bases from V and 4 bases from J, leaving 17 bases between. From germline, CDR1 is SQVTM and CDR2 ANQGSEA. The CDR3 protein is CSVESQQGGPTEAFF. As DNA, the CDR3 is TGCAGCGTTGAATCCCAACAGGGAGGGCCCACTGAAGCTTTCTTT.

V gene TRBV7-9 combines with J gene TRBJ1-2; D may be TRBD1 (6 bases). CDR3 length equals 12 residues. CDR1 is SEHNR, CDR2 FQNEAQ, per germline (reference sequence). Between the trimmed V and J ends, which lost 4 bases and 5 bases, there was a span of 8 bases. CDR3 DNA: TGTGCCAGCAGCTCGGGGGCGTATGGCTACACCTTC. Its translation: CASSSGAYGYTF.

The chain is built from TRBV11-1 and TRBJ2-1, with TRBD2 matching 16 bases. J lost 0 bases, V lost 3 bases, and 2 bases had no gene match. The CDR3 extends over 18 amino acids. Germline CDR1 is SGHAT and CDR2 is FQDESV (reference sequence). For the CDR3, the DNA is TGTGCCAGCAGCTTGGGACTAGCGGGGGGGCCCTCCTACAATGAGCAGTTCTTC. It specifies CASSLGLAGGPSYNEQFF.

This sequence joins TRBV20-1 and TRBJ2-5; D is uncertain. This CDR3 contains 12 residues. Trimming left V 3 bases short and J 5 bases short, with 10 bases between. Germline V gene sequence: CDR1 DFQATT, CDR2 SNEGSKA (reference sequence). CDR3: CSASLVGETQYF. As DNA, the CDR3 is TGCAGTGCTAGTCTCGTGGGGGAGACCCAGTACTTC.

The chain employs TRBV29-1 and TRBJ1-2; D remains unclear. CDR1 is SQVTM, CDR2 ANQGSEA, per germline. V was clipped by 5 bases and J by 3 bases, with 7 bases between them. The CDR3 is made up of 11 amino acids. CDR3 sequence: CSVLRDYGYTF. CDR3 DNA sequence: TGCAGCGTTCTAAGGGACTATGGCTACACCTTC. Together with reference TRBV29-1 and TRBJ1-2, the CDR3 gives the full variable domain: SAVISQKPSRDICQRGTSLTIQCQVDSQVTMMFWYRQQPGQSLTLIATANQGSEATYESGFVIDKFPISRPNLTFSTLTVSNMSPEDSSIYLCSVLRDYGYTFGSGTRLTVV.

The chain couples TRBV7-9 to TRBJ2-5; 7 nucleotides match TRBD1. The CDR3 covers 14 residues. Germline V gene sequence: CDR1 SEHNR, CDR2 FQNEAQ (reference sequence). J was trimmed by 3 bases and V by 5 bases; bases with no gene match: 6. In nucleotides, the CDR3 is TGTGCCAGCAGCCGAGGGACAGCCGAAGAGACCCAGTACTTC. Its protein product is CASSRGTAEETQYF.